The 27 T cell receptor beta chains below come from one sample, sequenced in a study of blood T cell repertoires in COVID-19. This table comes from immunoSEQ multiplex PCR, and its TCRdb copy is limited to in-frame clones, with some not included. The sample holds roughly 500,000 clones; roughly nine tenths are singletons and the top ten take roughly 0.9%. The sequenced sample consisted of peripheral blood. These receptors all stem from a man younger than 35 with COVID-19, enrolled during active disease.

The chain has TRBV21-1 and TRBJ1-4; no DNA check was done on the table's D call, TRBD1. TRBV21-1 is tagged as a pseudogene. This CDR3 region has 15 residues. The CDR3 DNA follows: TGTGCCAGCTCCAATTCGACAGCAACTAATGAAAAACTGTTTTTT. Translated: CASSNSTATNEKLFF.

The rearrangement joins TRBV10-1 to TRBJ2-2; 9 positions agree with TRBD1. Germline V CDR1 and CDR2: WNHNN, SYGVQD (reference sequence). Losses at the gene ends were 8 bases for V and 6 bases for J; bases not matched to a gene: 4. The CDR3 contains 13 residues. In nucleotides, the CDR3 is TGCGCCAGCGGGACAGGGAGCCCCGGGGAGCTGTTTTTT. It codes for CASGTGSPGELFF.

In this sample, this clone turned up once. V is TRBV7-9 and J is TRBJ1-1; D perhaps matches TRBD1 (6 bases). The germline V and J ends were trimmed by 8 bases and 1 base, with 14 bases remaining between them. This CDR3 is 14 amino acids long. Germline loops: CDR1 SEHNR, CDR2 FQNEAQ (reference sequence). The CDR3 nucleotides are TGTGCCAGCGGTTCCGGGACACCGAACACTGAAGCTTTCTTT. It yields the protein CASGSGTPNTEAFF.

This clone appeared once. V gene TRBV5-6 combines with J gene TRBJ2-5, with 13 bases aligning to TRBD2. Germline V lookup: CDR1 SGHDT, CDR2 YYEEEE. Losses at the gene ends were 4 bases for V and 4 bases for J; bases not matched to a gene: 10. There are 17 residues in the CDR3. The CDR3 DNA sequence: TGTGCCAGCAGCCGAATCCTCCGACTAGCGGGGGGAGAGACCCAGTACTTC. Amino acids: CASSRILRLAGGETQYF.

The V gene is TRBV5-4, the J gene TRBJ2-7, with D perhaps TRBD1 (5 bases). The CDR3 is 14 amino acids. The V and J ends lost 2 bases and 2 bases respectively, with 11 bases between them. In germline, CDR1 is SGHNT, CDR2 YYREEE (reference sequence). CDR3 residues: CASSLTGPTYEQYF. For the CDR3, the DNA is TGTGCCAGCAGCTTAACAGGTCCGACCTACGAGCAGTACTTC.

The V call is TRBV7-2, the J call TRBJ1-1, with a tentative D call TRBD1 (6 bases). Trimming left V 6 bases short and J 3 bases short, with 11 bases between. CDR3 length: 13 residues. Germline CDR1 reads SGHTA; CDR2 reads FQGNSA. The CDR3 protein is CASRSQGYTEAFF. The CDR3 DNA reads TGTGCCAGCAGATCACAGGGCTACACTGAAGCTTTCTTT.

The chain uses TRBV20-1 and TRBJ2-1; D remains ambiguous. CDR1 is DFQATT, CDR2 SNEGSKA, per germline (reference sequence). This CDR3 is built from 11 residues. Trimming pared 4 bases from V and 8 bases from J, leaving 9 bases between. The CDR3 region is CSAIKLDEQFF. CDR3 sequence (DNA): TGCAGTGCTATAAAACTTGATGAGCAGTTCTTC.

The V and J genes are TRBV14 and TRBJ2-1; tentatively, D is TRBD2 (5 bases). Germline assignment: CDR1 SGHDN and CDR2 FVKESK. The CDR3 is made up of 16 amino acids. Trimming took off 4 bases at V and 2 bases at J, with 15 bases between the two ends. The CDR3 loop is CASSPARVRTYNEQFF. The CDR3 nucleotides are TGTGCCAGCAGCCCCGCGAGGGTCCGTACCTACAATGAGCAGTTCTTC.

V usage is TRBV3-1 (or the pseudogene TRBV3-2) and J usage is TRBJ1-2; possible D gene TRBD1, 5 bases. From germline, CDR1 is LGHDT and CDR2 YNNKEL (reference sequence). The CDR3 covers 16 residues. The V gene lost 0 bases and the J gene lost 3 bases, with 14 bases spanning the gap. CDR3 nucleotide sequence: TGTGCCAGCAGCCAAGAGGGGAGTTGGGGGGACTATGGCTACACCTTC. Its protein is CASSQEGSWGDYGYTF.

The chain combines TRBV27 with TRBJ2-3; tentative D call: TRBD1 (5 bases). Trimming took 1 base from V and 0 from J, leaving 8 bases between them. The CDR3 covers 15 residues. Germline CDR1 reads MNHEY; CDR2 reads SMNVEV (reference sequence). The DNA of the CDR3 is TGTGCCAGCAGTTTATGGGGCTCAAGCACAGATACGCAGTATTTT. Protein: CASSLWGSSTDTQYF.

The V gene is TRBV19, the J gene TRBJ2-7, with D possibly TRBD2 on 6 matching bases. The length of the CDR3 is 14 residues. CDR1 and CDR2 from the germline V gene are LNHDA and SQIVND (reference sequence). Trimming pared 11 bases from V and 2 bases from J, leaving 19 bases between. The DNA of the CDR3 is TGTGCCTCAAAAAGTCGGGGAGGAACCTACGAGCAGTACTTC. Residues: CASKSRGGTYEQYF.

The chain couples TRBV2 to TRBJ2-1, with TRBD1 as a possible D gene (7 bases). V shed 4 bases and J shed 8 bases, with 12 bases lying between them. The CDR3 extends over 13 amino acids. Germline V gene sequence: CDR1 SNHLY, CDR2 FYNNEI. The CDR3 DNA is TGTGCCAGCAGTGTTCAGGGGGGCGATGAGCAGTTCTTC. Translated, it gives CASSVQGGDEQFF.

V gene TRBV7-8 combines with J gene TRBJ2-2, with D unclear. CDR3 size: 16 residues. CDR1 and CDR2 (germline): SGHVS, FQNEAQ. Trimming took 5 bases from V and 3 from J, leaving 16 bases between them. The CDR3 reads CASSPLSATDTGELFF. DNA of the CDR3: TGTGCCAGCAGCCCCCTTAGTGCTACAGACACCGGGGAGCTGTTTTTT.

V is TRBV30 and J is TRBJ2-7; the D gene is possibly TRBD2 (6 bases). The CDR3 spans 15 residues. Germline V gene lookup returns CDR1 GTSNPN and CDR2 SVGIG (reference sequence). V was pared by 3 bases and J by 2 bases, with 17 bases between. The CDR3 DNA reads as TGTGCCTGGAGACGGAGGGGAGGTATTACCTACGAGCAGTACTTC. Translated, it gives CAWRRRGGITYEQYF.

The chain recombines TRBV27 with TRBJ1-1; a weak D match, TRBD1 (5 bases). Trimming took off 2 bases at V and 6 bases at J, with 10 bases between the two ends. This CDR3 has 13 residues. Looked up from germline, CDR1 is MNHEY and CDR2 is SMNVEV (reference sequence). The CDR3 loop reads CASSLARVAEAFF. CDR3 nucleotide sequence: TGTGCCAGCAGTTTAGCCAGGGTCGCTGAAGCTTTCTTT.

The genes are TRBV7-8 and TRBJ2-2; 7 nucleotides align to TRBD1. The CDR3 length is 15 residues. Germline CDR1 reads SGHVS; CDR2 reads FQNEAQ. Trimming took 5 bases from V and 2 from J; bases not matched to a gene: 5. The CDR3 DNA reads as TGTGCCAGCAGCAGGACAGGCTTTAACACCGGGGAGCTGTTTTTT. Translation gives CASSRTGFNTGELFF. Full variable domain (rest looked up from reference TRBV7-8 and TRBJ2-2): GAGVSQSPRYKVAKRGQDVALRCDPISGHVSLFWYQQALGQGPEFLTYFQNEAQLDKSGLPSDRFFAERPEGSVSTLKIQRTQQEDSAVYLCASSRTGFNTGELFFGEGSRLTVL.

This chain connects TRBV29-1 to TRBJ2-5, with D possibly being TRBD1 (5 bases). The length of the CDR3 is 12 residues. The germline CDR1 and CDR2 sequences are SQVTM and ANQGSEA. The V and J ends lost 4 bases and 0 bases respectively, with 6 bases between them. The CDR3 sequence is CSVGQHQETQYF. In DNA, the CDR3 is TGCAGCGTTGGACAGCACCAAGAGACCCAGTACTTC.

This clone has only one observation. The rearrangement uses TRBV18 and TRBJ1-1; D uncertain. Germline values: CDR1 KGHSH, CDR2 LQKENI. This CDR3 region has 13 residues. Trimming removed 3 bases from V and 0 bases from J, with 5 bases in between. In DNA, the CDR3 is TGTGCCAGCTCACCTGGAGTGAACACTGAAGCTTTCTTT. It specifies CASSPGVNTEAFF.

V and J are TRBV19 and TRBJ2-7, with 15 bases fitting TRBD2. This CDR3 has 18 residues. Germline V gives CDR1 LNHDA, CDR2 SQIVND (reference sequence). The J segment lost 5 bases and the V segment lost 8 bases, leaving 16 bases of the junction unmatched. The DNA for the CDR3 is TGTGCCAGTGCCCCGGGACTAGCGGGAGGTCACGAAGGCGACGAGCAGTACTTC. It specifies CASAPGLAGGHEGDEQYF.

In the case of this clone: An end of the junction does not agree with germline; a read error may underlie this. This chain joins TRBV29-1 and TRBJ2-2; unclear D gene. Per germline, CDR1 SQVTM and CDR2 ANQGSEA. The CDR3 loop spans 13 amino acids. Here the CDR3 DNA reads TGCAGCGTCGAAGAACAGAACACCGGGGAGCTGTTTTTT. It codes for CSVEEQNTGELFF.

The chain recombines TRBV5-1 with TRBJ1-2; the match to TRBD1 covers 10 bases. CDR1 SGHRS and CDR2 YFSETQ come from the germline V gene. V lost 5 bases to trimming and J lost 6 bases; unmatched junction nucleotides: 4. This CDR3 is built from 13 residues. The CDR3 loop reads CASSSGTGDGYTF. As DNA, the CDR3 is TGCGCCAGCAGTTCCGGGACAGGGGATGGCTACACCTTC.

This clone has a single count. This chain uses TRBV5-6 with TRBJ2-7, with D possibly being TRBD2 (7 bases). The CDR3 covers 15 residues. V was clipped by 4 bases and J by 7 bases, with 21 bases between them. Germline assignment: CDR1 SGHDT and CDR2 YYEEEE. The CDR3, as DNA: TGTGCCAGCAGCAGTGAGTTGGGGGGGCTGTGGGAGCAGTACTTC. Translated: CASSSELGGLWEQYF.

This clone was seen a single time. The genes are TRBV2 and TRBJ2-2; D not certain. Trimming stripped 4 bases from V and 6 bases from J, with 6 bases between. CDR1 and CDR2 (germline): SNHLY, FYNNEI. CDR3 length equals 12 residues. CDR3 coding DNA: TGTGCCAGCAGTGTCGCGGCCGGGGAGCTGTTTTTT. Its protein product is CASSVAAGELFF.

The CDR3 DNA sequence: TGTGCCAGCAGCCAAAGGCAGGGAAGTGTCCGCTATAATTCACCCCTCCACTTT. This translates into CASSQRQGSVRYNSPLHF. The rearrangement joins TRBV11-2 to TRBJ1-6, with D perhaps TRBD1 (5 bases). The CDR3 runs to 18 residues. Trimming removed 5 bases from V and 3 bases from J, with 20 bases in between. CDR1 and CDR2 from the germline V gene are SGHAT and FQNNGV.

The chain joins TRBV6-1 to TRBJ2-1, with 7 bases lining up with TRBD1. Germline assignment: CDR1 MNHNS and CDR2 SASEGT. This CDR3 comprises 15 residues. Unmatched junction bases numbered 6, after V lost 3 bases and J lost 4 bases. The CDR3 is CASSEEDRTYNEQFF. In DNA form, the CDR3 reads TGTGCCAGCAGTGAGGAGGACAGGACTTACAATGAGCAGTTCTTC.

The CDR3 region is CATSRGRLAGVRNIQYF. CDR3 nucleotides: TGTGCCACCAGCAGAGGGCGACTAGCGGGAGTTAGAAACATTCAGTACTTC. The chain has TRBV15 and TRBJ2-4; 12 bases match TRBD2. CDR3 length equals 17 residues. Unmatched junction bases numbered 7, after V lost 1 base and J lost 6 bases. Per the germline V gene, CDR1 is LNHNV and CDR2 is YYDKDF (reference sequence).

The chain combines TRBV11-2 with TRBJ2-2; no definite D call. V lost 3 bases, J lost 0 bases, and 8 bases lay in between. From germline, CDR1 is SGHAT and CDR2 FQNNGV. The CDR3 spans 15 residues. The CDR3 region is CASSFLHTNTGELFF. CDR3 coding DNA: TGTGCCAGCAGCTTTCTCCACACGAACACCGGGGAGCTGTTTTTT.